This T cell receptor (beta chain) was recovered during a study of CD8 T cells in Susac syndrome. Study details: Within the group of sequenced Susac syndrome patients, five or six had active disease and 8 or 9 were in remission.

The germline V gene has CDR1 LGHNA and CDR2 YNFKEQ. V lost 1 base, J lost 5 bases, and 9 bases lay in between. The length of the CDR3 is 14 residues. After extraction with the RNeasy kit, roughly 0.45 to 1 ug of the RNA was reverse transcribed using random hexamers. By means of immunoSEQ multiplex PCR, TCR beta CDR3 spanning 54 Vbeta and 13 Jbeta underwent amplification. TCRdb independently ran MiXCR on the immunoSEQ multiplex PCR reads; one entry per CDR3 protein. The sample records 200,000 to 300,000 distinct CDR3 sequences, less than 96% being singletons. Comments on this clonotype: No antigen is known for it.

Sequencing of TCR beta was undertaken in CD8+ and CD4+ T cells derived from blood. Whole-study results and caveats: In Susac patients, clonal expansion was not detected in CD4+ cells.

Material: CD4+ T cells from PBMCs. The rearrangement joins TRBV4-2 to TRBJ1-5; tentatively, D is TRBD1 (5 bases). This TCR derives from a human donor with Susac syndrome. CDR3 in amino acids: CASSQVSGDQPQHF. In nucleotides, the CDR3 is TGTGCCAGCAGCCAAGTTTCGGGGGATCAGCCCCAGCATTTT.